Shown below are 30 T cell receptor beta chains from a single sample sequenced in a study of blood T cell repertoires in COVID-19. Sequencing used immunoSEQ multiplex PCR; TCRdb keeps in-frame clones, though not all of them. The profile shows around 170,000 clones, roughly 84% of them singletons. The sequenced sample was PBMCs or T cells enriched from blood (not recorded which). Receptor source: a woman between 50 and 59 years old who had recovered from COVID-19.

The chain uses TRBV28 and TRBJ2-2; a weak D match, TRBD2 (5 bases). Trimming took off 1 base at V and 2 bases at J, with 8 bases between the two ends. Per germline, CDR1 MDHEN and CDR2 SYDVKM. The CDR3 consists of 15 residues. CDR3 sequence: CASSLYGVNTGELFF. In DNA, the CDR3 is TGTGCCAGCAGTTTATACGGGGTAAACACCGGGGAGCTGTTTTTT.

This clone was seen just once. V and J are TRBV19 and TRBJ2-7; TRBD2 matches 11 bases. Germline V gene data show CDR1 as LNHDA and CDR2 as SQIVND (reference sequence). Germline trimming cut 6 bases from V and 7 bases from J; bases unmatched to any gene: 11. The CDR3 loop spans 15 amino acids. The CDR3 nucleotides read TGTGCCAGTAGGCCGGGACTAGCGGTACTCGGGGAGCAGTACTTC. It yields the protein CASRPGLAVLGEQYF.

This chain joins TRBV6-6 and TRBJ2-3; tentatively, D is TRBD2 (5 bases). CDR1 and CDR2 from the germline V gene are MNHNY and SVGAGI (reference sequence). Trimming removed 0 bases from V and 2 bases from J, with 12 bases in between. CDR3 size: 16 residues. The CDR3 loop reads CASSYSMDLNTDTQYF. The CDR3 coding sequence is TGTGCCAGCAGTTACTCGATGGACTTGAACACAGATACGCAGTATTTT.

The CDR3 spells CASSFSSGAYNEQFF. CDR3 bases: TGTGCCAGCAGTTTTTCTAGCGGGGCCTACAATGAGCAGTTCTTC. The V call is TRBV27, the J call TRBJ2-1; the match to TRBD2 covers 9 bases. V was pared by 3 bases and J by 2 bases, with 2 bases of the junction left unmatched. Germline lookup yields CDR1 MNHEY and CDR2 SMNVEV (reference sequence). The CDR3 spans 15 residues.

The CDR3 bases are TGCGCCAGCAGCCAAACTAGGGGGAAGTCACCCCTCCACTTT. Protein sequence: CASSQTRGKSPLHF. V usage is TRBV4-3 and J usage is TRBJ1-6; tentatively, D is TRBD1 (6 bases). Trimming took 2 bases from V and 10 from J, leaving 12 bases between them. Germline loops: CDR1 LGHNA, CDR2 YSLEER. The CDR3 extends over 14 amino acids.

The V call is TRBV29-1, the J call TRBJ2-7; 12 bases line up with TRBD2. This CDR3 is built from 13 residues. The germline gives CDR1 SQVTM, CDR2 ANQGSEA. V lost 4 bases, J lost 7 bases, and 5 bases stayed unmatched. This chain's CDR3 is CSVVSSGRGEQYF. CDR3 coding DNA: TGCAGCGTTGTCTCTAGCGGGAGGGGTGAGCAGTACTTC.

This chain connects TRBV6-2 or TRBV6-3 to TRBJ1-2; D remains ambiguous. The germline gives CDR1 MNHEY, CDR2 SVGEGT. The CDR3 length is 11 residues. Trimming cost V 6 bases and J 5 bases, with 7 bases left between them. CDR3 nucleotide sequence: TGTGCCAGCAGCTCCCTTTATGGCTACACCTTC. Amino acids: CASSSLYGYTF.

This clone appeared a single time. The chain combines TRBV29-1 with TRBJ1-2; no definite D call. Trimming shortened V by 5 bases and J by 4 bases, and 11 bases separated the two germline ends. CDR1 is SQVTM, CDR2 ANQGSEA, per germline. This CDR3 spans 12 amino acids. Here the CDR3 reads CSVSEAIYGYTF. CDR3 nucleotides: TGCAGCGTTAGTGAGGCCATCTATGGCTACACCTTC.

Only one count was recorded for this clone. J is TRBJ2-3 and V is TRBV24-1; 10 bases fit TRBD2. The CDR3 is 18 residues long. V lost 2 bases and J lost 1; bases outside the gene matches: 8. Looked up from germline, CDR1 is KGHDR and CDR2 is SFDVKD. The CDR3 DNA follows: TGTGCCACCAGTGATTATCCGGGACTAGCGCTTCGCACAGATACGCAGTATTTT. Translation gives CATSDYPGLALRTDTQYF.

This clone has more than one count but fewer than ten. The chain couples TRBV19 to TRBJ1-2; a possible D gene is TRBD1 (5 bases). V was clipped by 7 bases and J by 4 bases, with 16 bases between them. The CDR3 runs 14 residues. Germline V gene sequence: CDR1 LNHDA, CDR2 SQIVND (reference sequence). The CDR3, as DNA: TGTGCCAGTAATGGGGCAGATAGGCTCTATGGCTACACCTTC. This gives the protein CASNGADRLYGYTF.

This clone was detected ten times or more. In the same sample, other DNA sequences code for this CDR3. CDR3 amino acids: CASSFQGNTEAFF. CDR3 sequence (DNA): TGTGCCAGCAGCTTCCAGGGGAACACTGAAGCTTTCTTT. The chain employs TRBV7-3 and TRBJ1-1; a possible D gene is TRBD1 (5 bases). CDR1 and CDR2 from the germline V gene are SGHTA and FQGTGA. The germline V and J ends were trimmed by 3 bases and 1 base, with 6 bases remaining between them. The length of the CDR3 is 13 residues.

The chain recombines TRBV9 with TRBJ2-6, with D unclear. The germline V gene has CDR1 SGDLS and CDR2 YYNGEE. This CDR3 is built from 16 residues. Trimming shortened V by 4 bases and J by 0 bases, and 11 bases separated the two germline ends. The CDR3 nucleotides read TGTGCCAGCAGCATCCGCCCCAGCTCTGGGGCCAACGTCCTGACTTTC. It codes for CASSIRPSSGANVLTF.

The gene calls are TRBV27 and TRBJ1-3, with 9 positions matching TRBD1. The CDR3 has 15 residues. Germline CDR1 MNHEY, CDR2 SMNVEV (reference sequence). With 10 bases clipped from V and 10 bases from J, the junction kept 17 bases outside the gene matches. CDR3 coding DNA: TGTGCCATCCTCCTGCCCGGGACAGGGTGGTGGACCATATATTTT. Residues: CAILLPGTGWWTIYF.

The V and J genes are TRBV9 and TRBJ2-3, with TRBD2 as a possible D gene (6 bases). Germline CDR1 reads SGDLS; CDR2 reads YYNGEE. The CDR3 length is 15 residues. V was trimmed by 0 bases and J by 8 bases, leaving 16 bases between them. The CDR3 loop reads CASSVAPGESGTQYF. In DNA form, the CDR3 reads TGTGCCAGCAGCGTAGCCCCGGGGGAATCAGGTACGCAGTATTTT. The variable domain in full, completed from reference TRBV9 and TRBJ2-3, reads DSGVTQTPKHLITATGQRVTLRCSPRSGDLSVYWYQQSLDQGLQFLIQYYNGEERAKGNILERFSAQQFPDLHSELNLSSLELGDSALYFCASSVAPGESGTQYFGPGTRLTVL.

The CDR3 loop is CASSRPSGANVLTF. The CDR3 coding sequence is TGTGCCAGCAGCCGGCCGTCTGGGGCCAACGTCCTGACTTTC. This rearrangement joins TRBV3-1 (or the pseudogene TRBV3-2) to TRBJ2-6; no clear D gene. Deletions cut 4 bases from V and 1 base from J, with 5 bases between. Germline CDR1 is LGHDT and CDR2 is YNNKEL (reference sequence). The CDR3 loop spans 14 amino acids.

The chain couples TRBV28 to TRBJ1-5; D is unclear. The V end was cut by 7 bases, the J end by 5 bases, with 9 bases between. The germline gives CDR1 MDHEN, CDR2 SYDVKM. The CDR3 length is 12 residues. The CDR3 spells CASTLSDQPQHF. The CDR3 nucleotides are TGTGCCAGCACCCTTTCGGATCAGCCCCAGCATTTT.

V is TRBV6-5 and J is TRBJ1-2, with TRBD1 matching 8 bases. The CDR3 is 12 residues long. Germline CDR1 MNHEY, CDR2 SVGAGI. V lost 7 bases to trimming and J lost 8 bases; unmatched junction nucleotides: 6. The CDR3 loop is CASIGQGRGYTF. CDR3 coding DNA: TGTGCCAGCATCGGACAGGGTCGAGGCTACACCTTC.

This chain uses TRBV11-3 with TRBJ2-2, with D tentatively TRBD1 (6 bases). The length of the CDR3 is 16 residues. The germline CDR1 and CDR2 sequences are SGHNT and YENEEA. Trimming removed 5 bases at V and 1 base at J, with 14 bases between. This chain's CDR3 is CASSTPGVGNTGELFF. As DNA, the CDR3 is TGTGCCAGCAGCACCCCAGGGGTGGGGAACACCGGGGAGCTGTTTTTT.

J is TRBJ2-1 and V is TRBV4-1; 9 nucleotides match TRBD2. Germline V gene lookup returns CDR1 MGHRA and CDR2 YSYEKL. The CDR3 covers 17 residues. Trimming cost V 1 base and J 7 bases; bases outside gene matches: 11. The CDR3 protein is CASSQGGILAGPNEQFF. As DNA, the CDR3 is TGCGCCAGCAGCCAAGGGGGGATCCTAGCGGGACCAAATGAGCAGTTCTTC.

The rearrangement links TRBV3-1 (or the pseudogene TRBV3-2) to TRBJ2-2, with no clear D. V was cut by 4 bases and J by 5 bases, with 8 bases left in between. The CDR3 runs 13 residues. Germline V gene data show CDR1 as LGHDT and CDR2 as YNNKEL (reference sequence). CDR3 amino acids: CASSLTATGELFF. CDR3 coding DNA: TGTGCCAGCAGCCTTACAGCTACCGGGGAGCTGTTTTTT.

This clone turned up a few times. The rearrangement links TRBV7-8 to TRBJ1-2; 7 nucleotides line up with TRBD1. The CDR3 is 13 residues long. Germline loops: CDR1 SGHVS, CDR2 FQNEAQ. The J segment lost 7 bases and the V segment lost 5 bases, leaving 7 bases of the junction unmatched. The CDR3 sequence is CASSPRQGFGYTF. DNA for the CDR3: TGTGCCAGCAGCCCGCGACAGGGATTTGGCTACACCTTC.

V is TRBV28 and J is TRBJ1-2; 7 bases line up with TRBD1. V lost 3 bases and J lost 4; bases outside the gene matches: 5. Germline-derived CDR1 and CDR2 are MDHEN and SYDVKM. The CDR3 sequence is 14 residues long. The CDR3 sequence is CASSFGAGGYGYTF. CDR3 nucleotide sequence: TGTGCCAGCAGTTTTGGGGCAGGGGGCTATGGCTACACCTTC.

This chain links TRBV7-2 with TRBJ2-1, with 7 bases aligning to TRBD1. V dropped 5 bases and J dropped 9; count of bases not matched to a gene: 13. The CDR3 extends over 15 amino acids. Per germline, CDR1 SGHTA and CDR2 FQGNSA. The CDR3 here is CASSARDSGQVEQFF. CDR3 nucleotides: TGTGCCAGCAGCGCCCGGGACAGTGGTCAGGTTGAGCAGTTCTTC.

The genes are TRBV12-3 or TRBV12-4 and TRBJ2-2; D gene unclear. V was shortened by 3 bases and J by 4 bases, with 3 bases between the two germline ends. The CDR3 covers 12 residues. CDR3 DNA sequence: TGTGCCAGCAGTTTGGCCACCGGGGAGCTGTTTTTT. It codes for CASSLATGELFF.

The chain employs TRBV12-3 or TRBV12-4 and TRBJ2-5, with D uncertain. The length of the CDR3 is 11 residues. V lost 6 bases and J lost 2, with 4 bases in between. CDR3 DNA: TGTGCCAGCAGAGCTCAAGAGACCCAGTACTTC. Protein sequence: CASRAQETQYF.

The genes are TRBV7-2 and TRBJ1-4, with TRBD1 identical over 9 bases. This CDR3 region has 16 residues. Losses at the gene ends were 6 bases for V and 3 bases for J; bases not matched to a gene: 8. The germline CDR1 and CDR2 sequences are SGHTA and FQGNSA. CDR3 coding DNA: TGTGCCAGCAGGGAGACAGGGGGGTTCCCTAATGAAAAACTGTTTTTT. This translates into CASRETGGFPNEKLFF.

The J gene is TRBJ1-2, the V gene TRBV18, with D tentatively TRBD1 (6 bases). The V and J ends lost 3 bases and 8 bases respectively, with 19 bases between them. The germline gives CDR1 KGHSH, CDR2 LQKENI. There are 15 residues in the CDR3. The CDR3: CASSPSEQTGIGYTF. The CDR3 nucleotides read TGTGCCAGCTCACCGAGTGAACAAACAGGGATCGGCTACACCTTC.

The chain is built from TRBV15 and TRBJ2-7; 8 bases are shared with TRBD2. Germline assignment: CDR1 LNHNV and CDR2 YYDKDF (reference sequence). The V gene end was trimmed by 8 bases and the J gene end by 5 bases; junction bases not matched to a gene: 20. The CDR3 totals 17 residues. The CDR3 DNA reads TGTGCCACCTCAGGGCCATTAGAGCGGGAGATCTTCGACGAGCAGTACTTC. Its protein product is CATSGPLEREIFDEQYF.

The V call is TRBV10-3, the J call TRBJ1-1, with TRBD1 matching 8 bases. The CDR3 has 15 amino acids. From germline, CDR1 is ENHRY and CDR2 SYGVKD. The CDR3 region is CASRQGLSMNTEAFF. DNA for the CDR3: TGTGCTTCCCGACAGGGGCTGTCAATGAACACTGAAGCTTTCTTT.

The chain is built from TRBV28 and TRBJ2-3, with 8 bases identical to TRBD1. J gave up 4 bases and V 6 bases, and 15 bases lay outside the gene matches. CDR1 and CDR2 from the germline V gene are MDHEN and SYDVKM. The CDR3 totals 17 residues. The CDR3 DNA sequence: TGTGCCAGCAGCCAACCGATTACAGGGGGAGATGCAGATACGCAGTATTTT. This gives the protein CASSQPITGGDADTQYF.